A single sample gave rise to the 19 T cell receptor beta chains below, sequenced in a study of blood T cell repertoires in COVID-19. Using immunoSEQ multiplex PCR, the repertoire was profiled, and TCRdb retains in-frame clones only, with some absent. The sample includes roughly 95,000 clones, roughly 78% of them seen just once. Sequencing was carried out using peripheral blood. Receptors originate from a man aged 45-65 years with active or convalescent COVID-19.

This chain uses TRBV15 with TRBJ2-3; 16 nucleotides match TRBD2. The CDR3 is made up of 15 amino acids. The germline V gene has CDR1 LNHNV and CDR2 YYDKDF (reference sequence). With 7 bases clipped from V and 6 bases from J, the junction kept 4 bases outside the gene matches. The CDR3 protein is CATKGTSGGVDTQYF. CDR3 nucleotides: TGTGCCACCAAGGGGACTAGCGGGGGGGTTGATACGCAGTATTTT.

The CDR3 DNA reads TGCGCCAGCAGCTTAGGGCAGGGGCAAGCTTTCTTT. Encoded protein: CASSLGQGQAFF. V usage is TRBV5-1 and J usage is TRBJ1-1, with D perhaps matching TRBD1 (6 bases). Trimming took 2 bases from V and 9 from J, leaving 11 bases between them. The germline CDR1 and CDR2 sequences are SGHRS and YFSETQ. The length of the CDR3 is 12 residues.

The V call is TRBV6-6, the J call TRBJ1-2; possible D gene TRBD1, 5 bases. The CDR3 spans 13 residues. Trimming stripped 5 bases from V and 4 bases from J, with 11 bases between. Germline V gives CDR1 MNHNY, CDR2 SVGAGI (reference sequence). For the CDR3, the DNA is TGTGCCAGCAGTACCGGGACTAGCTATGGCTACACCTTC. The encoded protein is CASSTGTSYGYTF.

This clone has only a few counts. This chain's CDR3 is CASRSGANVLTF. CDR3 nucleotides: TGTGCCAGCAGATCGGGGGCCAACGTCCTGACTTTC. This chain joins TRBV6-5 and TRBJ2-6; no clear D gene. The CDR3 has 12 amino acids. Germline assignment: CDR1 MNHEY and CDR2 SVGAGI. Trimming removed 6 bases at V and 4 bases at J, with 4 bases between.

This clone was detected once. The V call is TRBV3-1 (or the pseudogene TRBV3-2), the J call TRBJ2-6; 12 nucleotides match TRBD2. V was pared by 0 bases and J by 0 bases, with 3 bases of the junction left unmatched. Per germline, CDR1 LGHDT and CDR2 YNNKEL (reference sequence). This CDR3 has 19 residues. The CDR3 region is CASSQELAGGFSGANVLTF. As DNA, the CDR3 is TGTGCCAGCAGCCAAGAACTAGCGGGGGGATTCTCTGGGGCCAACGTCCTGACTTTC.

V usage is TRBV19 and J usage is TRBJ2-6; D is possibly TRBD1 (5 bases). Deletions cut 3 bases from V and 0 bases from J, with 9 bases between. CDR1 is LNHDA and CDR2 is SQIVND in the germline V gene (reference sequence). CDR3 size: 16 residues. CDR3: CASSIFQGSGANVLTF. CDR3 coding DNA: TGTGCCAGTAGTATTTTCCAGGGCTCTGGGGCCAACGTCCTGACTTTC.

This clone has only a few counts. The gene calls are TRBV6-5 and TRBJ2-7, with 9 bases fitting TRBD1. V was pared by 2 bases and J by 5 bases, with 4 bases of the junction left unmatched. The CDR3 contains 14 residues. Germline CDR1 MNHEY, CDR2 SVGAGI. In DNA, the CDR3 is TGTGCCAGCAGTTACCGGGACAGGGACCACGAGCAGTACTTC. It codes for CASSYRDRDHEQYF.

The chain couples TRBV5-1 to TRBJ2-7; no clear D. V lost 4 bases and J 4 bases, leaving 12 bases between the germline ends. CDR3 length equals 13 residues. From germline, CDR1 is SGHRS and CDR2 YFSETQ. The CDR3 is CASSRGSLYEQYF. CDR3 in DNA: TGCGCCAGCAGCCGCGGCAGCTTATACGAGCAGTACTTC.

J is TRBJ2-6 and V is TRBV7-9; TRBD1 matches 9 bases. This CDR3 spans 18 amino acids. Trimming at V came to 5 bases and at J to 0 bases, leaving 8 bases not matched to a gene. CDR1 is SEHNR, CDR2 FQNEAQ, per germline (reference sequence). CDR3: CASSPWTGASSGANVLTF. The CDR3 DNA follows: TGTGCCAGCAGCCCCTGGACAGGGGCAAGCTCTGGGGCCAACGTCCTGACTTTC.

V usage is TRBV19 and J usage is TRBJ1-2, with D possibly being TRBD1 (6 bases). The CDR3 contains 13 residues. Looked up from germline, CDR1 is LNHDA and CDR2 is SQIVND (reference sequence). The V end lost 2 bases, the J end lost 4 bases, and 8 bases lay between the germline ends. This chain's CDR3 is CASSIKQGYGYTF. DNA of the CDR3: TGTGCCAGTAGTATAAAACAGGGCTATGGCTACACCTTC.

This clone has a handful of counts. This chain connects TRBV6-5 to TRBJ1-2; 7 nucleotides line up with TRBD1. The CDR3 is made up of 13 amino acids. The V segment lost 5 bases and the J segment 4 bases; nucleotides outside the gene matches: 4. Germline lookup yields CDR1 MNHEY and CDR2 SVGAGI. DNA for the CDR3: TGTGCCAGCAGTCTACAGGGGACCTATGGCTACACCTTC. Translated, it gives CASSLQGTYGYTF.

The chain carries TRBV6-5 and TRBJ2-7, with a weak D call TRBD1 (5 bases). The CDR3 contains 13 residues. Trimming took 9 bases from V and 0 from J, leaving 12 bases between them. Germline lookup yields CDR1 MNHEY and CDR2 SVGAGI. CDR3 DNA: TGTGCCAGTTCGGACACGCCCTCCTACGAGCAGTACTTC. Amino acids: CASSDTPSYEQYF.

The CDR3 loop is CASSPRHTNTGELFF. CDR3 in DNA: TGTGCCAGCAGCCCTCGCCACACGAACACCGGGGAGCTGTTTTTT. J is TRBJ2-2 and V is TRBV5-6; D is unclear. The CDR3 sequence is 15 residues long. Germline CDR1 reads SGHDT; CDR2 reads YYEEEE. V was shortened by 4 bases and J by 0 bases, with 10 bases between the two germline ends. The whole variable domain, remainder taken from reference TRBV5-6 and TRBJ2-2, is DAGVTQSPTHLIKTRGQQVTLRCSPKSGHDTVSWYQQALGQGPQFIFQYYEEEERQRGNFPDRFSGHQFPNYSSELNVNALLLGDSALYLCASSPRHTNTGELFFGEGSRLTVL.

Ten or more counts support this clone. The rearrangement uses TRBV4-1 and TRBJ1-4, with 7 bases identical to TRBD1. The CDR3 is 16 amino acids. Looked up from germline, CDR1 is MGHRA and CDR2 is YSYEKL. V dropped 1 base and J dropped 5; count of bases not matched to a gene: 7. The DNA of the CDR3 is TGCGCCAGCAGCCAAGGACAGGGCCTAGAGAATGAAAAACTGTTTTTT. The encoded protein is CASSQGQGLENEKLFF.

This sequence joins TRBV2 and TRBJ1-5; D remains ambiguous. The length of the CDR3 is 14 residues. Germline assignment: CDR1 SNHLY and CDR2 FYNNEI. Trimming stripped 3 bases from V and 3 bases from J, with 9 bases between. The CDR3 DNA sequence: TGTGCCAGCAGTGACCCCGGACTCAATCAGCCCCAGCATTTT. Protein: CASSDPGLNQPQHF.

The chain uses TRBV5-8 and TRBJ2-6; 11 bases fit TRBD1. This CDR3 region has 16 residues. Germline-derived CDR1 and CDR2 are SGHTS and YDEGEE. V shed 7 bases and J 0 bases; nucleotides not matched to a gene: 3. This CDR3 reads CASGDRGDSGANVLTF. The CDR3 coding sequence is TGTGCCAGCGGGGACAGGGGGGACTCTGGGGCCAACGTCCTGACTTTC.

The CDR3 DNA reads TGCGCCAGCAGCCCGTCTACTAACCAAGAGACCCAGTACTTC. It yields the protein CASSPSTNQETQYF. This chain links TRBV5-1 with TRBJ2-5; D gene unclear. CDR3 length equals 14 residues. Per the germline V gene, CDR1 is SGHRS and CDR2 is YFSETQ. Trimming left V 4 bases short and J 0 bases short, with 10 bases between.

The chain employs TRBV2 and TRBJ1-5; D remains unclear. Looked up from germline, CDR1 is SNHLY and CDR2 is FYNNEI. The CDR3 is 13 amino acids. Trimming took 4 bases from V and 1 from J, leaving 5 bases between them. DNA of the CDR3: TGTGCCAGCAGTGCCCAGAGCAATCAGCCCCAGCATTTT. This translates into CASSAQSNQPQHF.

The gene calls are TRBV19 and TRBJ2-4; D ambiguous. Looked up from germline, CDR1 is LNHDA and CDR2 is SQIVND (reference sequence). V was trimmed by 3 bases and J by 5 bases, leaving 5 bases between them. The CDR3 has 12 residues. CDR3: CASSIYENIQYF. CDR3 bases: TGTGCCAGTAGTATCTACGAAAACATTCAGTACTTC.